These 28 T cell receptor beta chains were all obtained from the same sample, sequenced in a study of T cell clonality in common variable immunodeficiency. Generated by immunoSEQ multiplex PCR, the TCRdb table keeps only in-frame clones and is missing some. The repertoire consists of about 81,000 clones, none detected only once. Sequencing was done on a sample of peripheral blood mononuclear cells. The receptors here all came from a person aged 18 to 75 in good health.

This clone was observed at least ten times. The CDR3 is cut off 3 residues early in the read; its end comes from the germline J gene. The chain joins TRBV24-1 to TRBJ2-2, with D possibly being TRBD2 (5 bases). Trimming removed 5 bases at V and 3 bases at J, with 9 bases between. From germline, CDR1 is KGHDR and CDR2 SFDVKD. The CDR3 is made up of 14 amino acids. The CDR3 loop reads CATSGDSDTGELFF. Partial CDR3 DNA: TGTGCCACCAGTGGAGATAGCGACACCGGGGAG.

This clone was detected ten times or more. The read terminates 3 residues ahead of where the CDR3 ends, so the germline J gene completes it. V usage is TRBV19 and J usage is TRBJ2-4; possibly TRBD2 for D (5 bases). The CDR3 contains 14 residues. Germline-derived CDR1 and CDR2 are LNHDA and SQIVND (reference sequence). Trimming shortened V by 5 bases and J by 3 bases, and 11 bases separated the two germline ends. The DNA read from the CDR3 is TGTGCCAGTAGTCCGGGGAAGGGCAAAAACATT. This translates into CASSPGKGKNI. The whole CDR3 sequence reads CASSPGKGKNIQYF.

In its sample, this clone was seen many times. Coverage ceases 3 residues before the CDR3 finishes, and the germline J gene fills in the end. The V call is TRBV7-9, the J call TRBJ2-7; D perhaps matches TRBD2 (6 bases). The V and J ends lost 5 bases and 3 bases respectively, with 17 bases between them. CDR3 size: 15 residues. CDR1 and CDR2 from the germline V gene are SEHNR and FQNEAQ (reference sequence). The DNA read from the CDR3 is TGTGCCAGCAGCCCGCCGGGTTCCGGGGGCTACGAG. Translation: CASSPPGSGGYE. The CDR3 in full is CASSPPGSGGYEQYF.

This clone was counted many times. The read is 3 residues too short to cover the CDR3 end, so that end is filled in from the germline J gene. The chain carries TRBV19 and TRBJ2-7; a possible D gene is TRBD1 (6 bases). This CDR3 is built from 13 residues. V lost 6 bases and J lost 2, with 11 bases in between. Germline V CDR1 and CDR2: LNHDA, SQIVND (reference sequence). Here the CDR3 reads CASRGTPTYEQYF. The CDR3 DNA, read in part, is TGTGCCAGTAGGGGGACACCCACCTACGAG.

This clone was observed at least ten times. With the read ending 3 residues before the CDR3 end, the germline J gene is used to fill in that end. V is TRBV6-1 and J is TRBJ2-1; TRBD2 matches 8 bases. CDR3 length equals 16 residues. V trimming: 4 bases; J trimming: 7 bases; junction bases outside the gene matches: 12. Germline-derived CDR1 and CDR2 are MNHNS and SASEGT. CDR3 DNA, as far as it was read: TGTGCCAGCAGTGGGCAGGCGGGGGGCGCCGATAATGAG. Translation: CASSGQAGGADNE. The whole CDR3 protein reads CASSGQAGGADNEQFF.

The table lists this clone with many counts. The DNA ends 3 residues before the CDR3 does, and the rest of the CDR3 is filled in from the germline J gene. The chain employs TRBV10-1 and TRBJ1-1; D uncertain. The germline V gene encodes CDR1 WNHNN and CDR2 SYGVQD (reference sequence). This CDR3 is built from 13 residues. Between the trimmed V and J ends, which lost 4 bases and 0 bases, there was a span of 6 bases. CDR3 DNA (partial): TGCGCCAGCAGTGGAGGGCTGAACACTGAA. It yields the protein CASSGGLNTE. From start to end, the CDR3 is CASSGGLNTEAFF.

The table lists this clone with many counts. CDR3 bases read: TGCAGTGCCTTAGGGGGAGGGAACTACGAG. Residues: CSALGGGNYE. The CDR3 in its entirety is CSALGGGNYEQYF. The chain has TRBV20-1 and TRBJ2-7; TRBD2 might be the D (7 bases). The read comes to an end 3 residues before the CDR3 does, leaving the germline J gene to fill in the end. The CDR3 is made up of 13 amino acids. Germline lookup yields CDR1 DFQATT and CDR2 SNEGSKA (reference sequence). Trimming took 6 bases from V and 3 from J, leaving 15 bases between them.

The table lists this clone with many counts. The read ends 3 residues shy of where the CDR3 ends; the end is completed using the germline J gene. The rearrangement joins TRBV6-2 or TRBV6-3 to TRBJ2-7, with D perhaps TRBD1 (6 bases). Germline values: CDR1 MNHEY, CDR2 SVGEGT. The V end lost 9 bases, the J end lost 2 bases, and 14 bases lay between the germline ends. The length of the CDR3 is 13 residues. The sequenced part of the CDR3 DNA is TGTGCCAGTCAACAGGGATGGACCTACGAG. Amino acid sequence: CASQQGWTYE. In full, the CDR3 is CASQQGWTYEQYF.

This clone has ten or more counts. The read ends 3 residues shy of where the CDR3 ends; the end is completed using the germline J gene. The V call is TRBV12-3 or TRBV12-4, the J call TRBJ2-1; TRBD1 matches at 10 bases. The CDR3 is 15 residues long. Losses at the gene ends were 6 bases for V and 7 bases for J; bases not matched to a gene: 9. CDR3 residues: CASSPTGGVLNEQFF. The part of the CDR3 DNA that was read is TGTGCCAGCAGCCCGACAGGGGGCGTCTTGAATGAG.

This clone occurred many times. The CDR3 end is not reached by the read, which stops 3 residues before it; the germline J gene fills it in. This sequence joins TRBV20-1 and TRBJ2-1; D ambiguous. The CDR3 totals 13 residues. Trimming left V 6 bases short and J 7 bases short, with 16 bases between. Germline V gene data show CDR1 as DFQATT and CDR2 as SNEGSKA (reference sequence). CDR3 region: CSATAPRPNEQFF. The CDR3 DNA, read in part, is TGCAGTGCAACAGCTCCCCGGCCGAATGAG.

This clone was counted ten times or more. The CDR3 end lies 3 residues beyond the end of the read and is filled in from the germline J gene. The chain combines TRBV18 with TRBJ2-7, with D unclear. From germline, CDR1 is KGHSH and CDR2 LQKENI. Trimming left V 6 bases short and J 1 base short, with 13 bases between. This CDR3 contains 14 residues. CDR3 DNA, as far as it was read: TGTGCCAGCTCCCAAGAGTGGCTGTCCTACGAG. Its protein is CASSQEWLSYE. The whole CDR3 protein is CASSQEWLSYEQYF.

At least ten counts were recorded for this clone. The read stops 3 residues short of the end of the CDR3; the missing end is completed from the germline J gene. J is TRBJ2-7 and V is TRBV19; no reliable D call. V was cut by 0 bases and J by 1 base, with 7 bases left in between. Per germline, CDR1 LNHDA and CDR2 SQIVND (reference sequence). The CDR3 is made up of 14 amino acids. The part of the CDR3 DNA that was read is TGTGCCAGTAGTATAGACAGGAGATCCTACGAG. Protein product: CASSIDRRSYE. The whole CDR3 sequence reads CASSIDRRSYEQYF. Based on the CDR3 plus reference TRBV19 and TRBJ2-7, the full variable domain is DGGITQSPKYLFRKEGQNVTLSCEQNLNHDAMYWYRQDPGQGLRLIYYSQIVNDFQKGDIAEGYSVSREKKESFPLTVTSAQKNPTAFYLCASSIDRRSYEQYFGPGTRLTVT.

The sample holds many counts of this clone. CDR3 bases read: TGTGCCAGCAGTTTAATGGGACAGGGAGGTGATCCC. Its translation is CASSLMGQGGDP. The CDR3 reads in full as CASSLMGQGGDPQHF. This chain joins TRBV12-3 or TRBV12-4 and TRBJ1-5, with TRBD1 identical over 9 bases. The sequenced fragment ends 3 residues before the CDR3 boundary, so the rest is inferred from the germline J gene. CDR3 length: 15 residues.

This clone was detected ten times or more. The read terminates 3 residues ahead of where the CDR3 ends, so the germline J gene completes it. The genes are TRBV12-3 or TRBV12-4 and TRBJ1-1, with D possibly being TRBD1 (5 bases). Trimming removed 1 base from V and 5 bases from J, with 11 bases in between. The CDR3 covers 14 residues. CDR3 residues: CASSLVSQVTEAFF. The CDR3 bases that were read are TGTGCCAGCAGTTTAGTGTCACAGGTAACTGAA.

This clone was seen many times. Coverage ceases 3 residues before the CDR3 finishes, and the germline J gene fills in the end. V and J are TRBV7-2 and TRBJ1-4; TRBD1 matches 11 bases. Germline V gene data show CDR1 as SGHTA and CDR2 as FQGNSA. V shed 5 bases and J 7 bases; nucleotides not matched to a gene: 6. The CDR3 is 15 residues long. Incomplete CDR3 DNA: TGTGCCAGCAGCAAGGGACAGGGGGAGGGTGAAAAA. Protein sequence: CASSKGQGEGEK. The CDR3 as a whole reads CASSKGQGEGEKLFF.

There are many counts of this clone. The CDR3 extends 3 residues past the end of the read, so its final part is completed from the germline J gene. The chain has TRBV5-1 and TRBJ2-1; 10 bases align to TRBD1. CDR3 length equals 15 residues. V was clipped by 4 bases and J by 2 bases; unmatched bases: 3. CDR1 and CDR2 (germline): SGHRS, YFSETQ. The CDR3 bases that were read are TGCGCCAGCAGCCCCGGGACAGGGGCCTACAATGAG. This translates into CASSPGTGAYNE. The whole CDR3 sequence is CASSPGTGAYNEQFF.

There are many counts of this clone. Coverage ceases 3 residues before the CDR3 finishes, and the germline J gene fills in the end. The chain links TRBV20-1 to TRBJ2-1; 9 bases line up with TRBD1. Germline-derived CDR1 and CDR2 are DFQATT and SNEGSKA (reference sequence). The CDR3 length is 15 residues. J was trimmed by 5 bases and V by 0 bases; bases with no gene match: 5. The covered CDR3 bases are TGCAGTGCTAGAGACCGGGACAGGGTCCACAATGAG. This translates into CSARDRDRVHNE. The entire CDR3 sequence reads CSARDRDRVHNEQFF.

This clone was found many times. The observed sequence ends 3 residues before the CDR3 terminus, with the missing tail filled in from the germline J gene. The rearrangement links TRBV2 to TRBJ1-1; D call uncertain. V lost 7 bases and J lost 1, with 7 bases in between. The germline V gene encodes CDR1 SNHLY and CDR2 FYNNEI. This CDR3 is 12 amino acids long. The CDR3 bases that were read are TGTGCCAGCAACCTAAGGAACACTGAA. This sequence encodes CASNLRNTE. The whole CDR3 is CASNLRNTEAFF.

There are many counts of this clone. The read comes to an end 3 residues before the CDR3 does, leaving the germline J gene to fill in the end. The gene calls are TRBV28 and TRBJ2-7; possibly TRBD1 for D (6 bases). The germline gives CDR1 MDHEN, CDR2 SYDVKM. The V and J ends lost 6 bases and 1 base respectively, with 19 bases between them. This CDR3 is built from 16 residues. CDR3 bases read: TGTGCCAGCAGACCTAGACAGGTTAGGATGTCCTACGAG. It codes for CASRPRQVRMSYE. The CDR3 as a whole reads CASRPRQVRMSYEQYF.

With respect to this clone: The read ends 3 residues before the CDR3 terminus; that terminus is restored from the germline J gene. The rearrangement uses TRBV7-9 and TRBJ1-3; D not certain. V was trimmed by 5 bases and J by 8 bases, leaving 7 bases between them. The germline gives CDR1 SEHNR, CDR2 FQNEAQ (reference sequence). The CDR3 contains 11 residues. The CDR3 reads CASSQDYTIYF. CDR3 bases read: TGTGCCAGCAGCCAGGATTACACC.

This clone occurred many times. The observed sequence ends 3 residues before the CDR3 terminus, with the missing tail filled in from the germline J gene. This chain joins TRBV5-4 and TRBJ2-7; D might be TRBD2 (5 bases). The V end was cut by 1 base, the J end by 3 bases, with 11 bases between. The CDR3 spans 14 residues. Germline V CDR1 and CDR2: SGHNT, YYREEE (reference sequence). The CDR3 sequence is CASSLRGGGYEQYF. The covered CDR3 bases are TGTGCCAGCAGCTTGCGCGGAGGCGGCTACGAG.

At least ten counts were recorded for this clone. The sequenced fragment ends 3 residues before the CDR3 boundary, so the rest is inferred from the germline J gene. The V and J genes are TRBV12-3 or TRBV12-4 and TRBJ2-5; D might be TRBD1 (5 bases). This CDR3 spans 18 amino acids. With 2 bases removed from V and 3 bases from J, the gap between germline ends came to 22 bases. CDR3 protein: CASSLTLPPQGQKETQYF. Incomplete CDR3 DNA: TGTGCCAGCAGTTTAACCCTCCCGCCGCAGGGCCAAAAAGAGACC.

This clone has a count of ten or more. The read ends 3 residues shy of where the CDR3 ends; the end is completed using the germline J gene. This chain uses TRBV7-9 with TRBJ2-7; tentative D call: TRBD1 (6 bases). Looked up from germline, CDR1 is SEHNR and CDR2 is FQNEAQ (reference sequence). This CDR3 spans 14 amino acids. V lost 1 base to trimming and J lost 6 bases, with 13 bases between them. CDR3 DNA (partial): TGTGCCAGCAGCTTAGATTCAGGGGTCTCCGAG. Amino acid sequence: CASSLDSGVSE. The whole CDR3 reads CASSLDSGVSEQYF.

This clone appeared many times. The read ends 3 residues before the CDR3 terminus; that terminus is restored from the germline J gene. The rearrangement joins TRBV20-1 to TRBJ2-2; D might be TRBD2 (6 bases). The germline V and J ends were trimmed by 3 bases and 3 bases, with 20 bases remaining between them. The germline V gene has CDR1 DFQATT and CDR2 SNEGSKA (reference sequence). The CDR3 length is 17 residues. The CDR3 bases that were read are TGCAGTGCTAGGCCCCCTCGTGGCGGGGATTACACCGGGGAG. The encoded protein is CSARPPRGGDYTGE. From start to end, the CDR3 is CSARPPRGGDYTGELFF.

This clone has at least ten counts. The read falls 3 residues short of the CDR3 end, and the missing part is taken from the germline J gene. This chain connects TRBV6-2 or TRBV6-3 to TRBJ2-4, with TRBD2 matching over 7 bases. Germline CDR1 is MNHEY and CDR2 is SVGEGT. The CDR3 runs 14 residues. The V gene end was trimmed by 0 bases and the J gene end by 9 bases; junction bases not matched to a gene: 5. The part of the CDR3 DNA that was read is TGTGCCAGCAGTTACTCGGGTCCGGGGGGCATT. Protein product: CASSYSGPGGI. The complete CDR3 reads CASSYSGPGGIQYF.

There are many counts of this clone. Read coverage stops 3 residues before the CDR3 terminus; the germline J gene supplies the remainder. The chain carries TRBV19 and TRBJ2-3; perhaps TRBD2 as D (6 bases). V was clipped by 5 bases and J by 2 bases, with 17 bases between them. CDR1 is LNHDA and CDR2 is SQIVND in the germline V gene (reference sequence). This CDR3 has 16 amino acids. The sequenced part of the CDR3 DNA is TGTGCCAGTAGTCCCTTAGCGGAGCACAACACAGATACG. It codes for CASSPLAEHNTDT. In full, the CDR3 reads CASSPLAEHNTDTQYF. Together with reference TRBV19 and TRBJ2-3, the CDR3 gives the full variable domain: DGGITQSPKYLFRKEGQNVTLSCEQNLNHDAMYWYRQDPGQGLRLIYYSQIVNDFQKGDIAEGYSVSREKKESFPLTVTSAQKNPTAFYLCASSPLAEHNTDTQYFGPGTRLTVL.

This clone was seen at least ten times. The read comes to an end 3 residues before the CDR3 does, leaving the germline J gene to fill in the end. The chain joins TRBV19 to TRBJ2-7; 7 bases match TRBD1. This CDR3 region has 15 residues. Trimming took 3 bases from V and 2 from J; bases not matched to a gene: 7. In germline, CDR1 is LNHDA, CDR2 SQIVND (reference sequence). CDR3 sequence: CASSILRGRPYEQYF. CDR3 bases read: TGTGCCAGTAGTATCTTAAGGGGGCGCCCCTACGAG.

This clone was observed at least ten times. The read finishes 3 residues shy of the CDR3 end, and the germline J gene is used to complete it. V usage is TRBV19 and J usage is TRBJ2-1; D is uncertain. Germline CDR1 reads LNHDA; CDR2 reads SQIVND (reference sequence). The CDR3 extends over 14 amino acids. Trimming cost V 5 bases and J 7 bases, with 15 bases left between them. The CDR3 bases that were read are TGTGCCAGTAGTGGCGGAGCTGTGGTGAATGAG. Amino acids: CASSGGAVVNE. The whole CDR3 sequence reads CASSGGAVVNEQFF.